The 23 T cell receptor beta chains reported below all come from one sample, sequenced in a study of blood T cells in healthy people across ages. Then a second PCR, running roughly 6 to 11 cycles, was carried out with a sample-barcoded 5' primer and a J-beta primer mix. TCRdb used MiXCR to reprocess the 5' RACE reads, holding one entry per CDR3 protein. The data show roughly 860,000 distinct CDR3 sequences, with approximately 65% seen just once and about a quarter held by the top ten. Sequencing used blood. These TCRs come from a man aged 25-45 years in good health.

The CDR3 reads CASSLGPPDTQYF. The DNA of the CDR3 is TGTGCCAGCAGCTTAGGCCCCCCCGATACGCAGTATTTT. The rearrangement joins TRBV11-3 to TRBJ2-3; D is uncertain. Trimming stripped 1 base from V and 6 bases from J, with 8 bases between. The CDR3 is made up of 13 amino acids. The germline V gene has CDR1 SGHNT and CDR2 YENEEA.

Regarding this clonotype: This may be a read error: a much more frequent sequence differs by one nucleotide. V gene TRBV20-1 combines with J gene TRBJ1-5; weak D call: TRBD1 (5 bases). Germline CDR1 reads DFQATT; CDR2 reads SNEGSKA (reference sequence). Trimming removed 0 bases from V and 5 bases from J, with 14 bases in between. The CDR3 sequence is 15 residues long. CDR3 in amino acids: CSARDGLQGDQPQHF. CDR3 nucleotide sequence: TGCAGTGCTAGAGATGGGTTGCAGGGTGATCAGCCCCAGCATTTT.

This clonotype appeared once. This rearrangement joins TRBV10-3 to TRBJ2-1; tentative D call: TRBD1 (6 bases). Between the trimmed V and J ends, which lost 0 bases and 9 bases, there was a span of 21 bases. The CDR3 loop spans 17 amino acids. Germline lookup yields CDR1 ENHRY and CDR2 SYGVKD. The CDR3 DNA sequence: TGTGCCATCAGTGAGTCCATGGAAATACAGGGTTGGAGTGAGCAGTTCTTC. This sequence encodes CAISESMEIQGWSEQFF.

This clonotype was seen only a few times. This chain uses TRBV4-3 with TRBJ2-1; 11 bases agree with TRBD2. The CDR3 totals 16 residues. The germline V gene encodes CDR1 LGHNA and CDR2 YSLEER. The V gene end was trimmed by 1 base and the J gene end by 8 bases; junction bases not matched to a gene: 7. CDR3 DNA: TGCGCCAGCAGCCAAGTCTTAGCGGGGGGGTTTTATGAGCAGTTCTTC. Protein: CASSQVLAGGFYEQFF.

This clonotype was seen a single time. DNA for the CDR3: TGTGCCAGCAGCTACGGCGGGGGGGCAATCTCTGGGGCCAACGTCCTGACTTTC. Amino acid sequence: CASSYGGGAISGANVLTF. The chain links TRBV3-1 to TRBJ2-6; 9 bases match TRBD2. Germline V gene sequence: CDR1 LGHDT, CDR2 YNNKEL (reference sequence). CDR3 length: 18 residues. V lost 5 bases and J lost 0; bases outside the gene matches: 8. Together with reference TRBV3-1 and TRBJ2-6, the CDR3 gives the full variable domain: DTAVSQTPKYLVTQMGNDKSIKCEQNLGHDTMYWYKQDSKKFLKIMFSYNNKELIINETVPNRFSPKSPDKAHLNLHINSLELGDSAVYFCASSYGGGAISGANVLTFGAGSRLTVL.

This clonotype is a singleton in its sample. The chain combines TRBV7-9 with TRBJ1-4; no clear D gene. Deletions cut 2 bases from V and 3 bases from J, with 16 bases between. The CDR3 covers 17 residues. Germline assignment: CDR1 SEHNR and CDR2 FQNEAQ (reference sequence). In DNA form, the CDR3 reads TGTGCCAGCAGCTTACACGCAGACACTCCGGCTAATGAAAAACTGTTTTTT. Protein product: CASSLHADTPANEKLFF. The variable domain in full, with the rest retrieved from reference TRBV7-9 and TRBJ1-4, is DTGVSQNPRHKITKRGQNVTFRCDPISEHNRLYWYRQTLGQGPEFLTYFQNEAQLEKSRLLSDRFSAERPKGSFSTLEIQRTEQGDSAMYLCASSLHADTPANEKLFFGSGTQLSVL.

The CDR3 spells CASSPQTVNYGYTF. The DNA for the CDR3 is TGCGCCAGCAGCCCGCAGACAGTCAACTATGGCTACACCTTC. V usage is TRBV4-3 and J usage is TRBJ1-2, with D possibly being TRBD1 (5 bases). The CDR3 runs to 14 residues. The germline CDR1 and CDR2 sequences are LGHNA and YSLEER. The germline V and J ends were trimmed by 4 bases and 2 bases, with 11 bases remaining between them.

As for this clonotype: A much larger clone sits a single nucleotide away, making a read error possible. The CDR3 reads CANSQETGSGADTQYF. The CDR3 DNA reads as TGTGCCAACAGCCAAGAGACAGGCTCCGGCGCAGATACGCAGTATTTT. This sequence joins TRBV4-2 and TRBJ2-3; possibly TRBD1 for D (6 bases). Looked up from germline, CDR1 is LGHNA and CDR2 is YNFKEQ. The CDR3 totals 16 residues.

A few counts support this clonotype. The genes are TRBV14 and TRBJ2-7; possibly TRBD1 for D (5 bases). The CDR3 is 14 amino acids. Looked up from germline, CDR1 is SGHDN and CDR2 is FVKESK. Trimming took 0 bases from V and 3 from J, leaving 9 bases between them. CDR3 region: CASSQDWQGYEQYF. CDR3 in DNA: TGTGCCAGCAGCCAAGATTGGCAGGGCTACGAGCAGTACTTC.

The CDR3 bases are TGTGCCAGTGCCCCGTCAGGGGTATCCTACGAGCAGTACTTC. Translated, it gives CASAPSGVSYEQYF. The chain couples TRBV27 to TRBJ2-7, with D tentatively TRBD1 (6 bases). The CDR3 consists of 14 residues. Germline V gene sequence: CDR1 MNHEY, CDR2 SMNVEV (reference sequence). The V end was cut by 9 bases, the J end by 1 base, with 16 bases between.

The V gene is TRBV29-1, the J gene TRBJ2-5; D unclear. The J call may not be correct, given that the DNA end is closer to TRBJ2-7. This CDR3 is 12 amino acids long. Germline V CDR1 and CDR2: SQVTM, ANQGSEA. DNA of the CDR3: TGCAGCGTTGAACAGGAGCCCTACGAGCAGTACTTC. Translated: CSVEQEPYEQYF.

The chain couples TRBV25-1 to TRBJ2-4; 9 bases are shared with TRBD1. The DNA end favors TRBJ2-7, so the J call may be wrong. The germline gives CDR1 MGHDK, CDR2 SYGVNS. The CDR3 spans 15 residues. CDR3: CASSEYGTGRYEQYF. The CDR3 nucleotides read TGTGCCAGCAGTGAATATGGGACAGGGAGGTACGAGCAGTACTTC.

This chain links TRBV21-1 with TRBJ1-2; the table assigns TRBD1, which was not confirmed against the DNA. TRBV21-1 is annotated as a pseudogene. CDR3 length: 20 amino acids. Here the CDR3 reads CASSKRGLRGGRGYNYGYTF. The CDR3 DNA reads TGTGCCAGCAGCAAACGTGGGTTGAGGGGCGGTCGAGGTTATAACTATGGCTACACCTTC.

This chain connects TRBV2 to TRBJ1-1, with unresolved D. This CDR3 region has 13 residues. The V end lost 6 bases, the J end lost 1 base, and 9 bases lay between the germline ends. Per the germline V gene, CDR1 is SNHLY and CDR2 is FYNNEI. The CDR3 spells CASREQENTEAFF. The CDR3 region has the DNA TGTGCCAGCAGGGAGCAGGAGAACACTGAAGCTTTCTTT.

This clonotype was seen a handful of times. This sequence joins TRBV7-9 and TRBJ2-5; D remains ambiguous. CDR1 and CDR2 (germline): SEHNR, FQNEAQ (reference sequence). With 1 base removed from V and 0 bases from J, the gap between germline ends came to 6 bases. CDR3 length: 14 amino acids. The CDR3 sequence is CASSLDRYQETQYF. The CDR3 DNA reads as TGTGCCAGCAGCTTAGATAGGTACCAAGAGACCCAGTACTTC.

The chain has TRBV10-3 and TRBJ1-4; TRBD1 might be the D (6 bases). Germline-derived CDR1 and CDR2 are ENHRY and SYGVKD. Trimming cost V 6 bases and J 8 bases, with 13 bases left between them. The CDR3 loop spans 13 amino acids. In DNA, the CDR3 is TGTGCCATCAGAGCAGGGGTGAGGGAAAAACTGTTTTTT. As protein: CAIRAGVREKLFF.

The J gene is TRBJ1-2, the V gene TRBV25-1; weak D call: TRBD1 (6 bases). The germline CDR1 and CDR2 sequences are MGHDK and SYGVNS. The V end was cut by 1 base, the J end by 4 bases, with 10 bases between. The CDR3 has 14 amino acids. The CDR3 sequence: CASSEFGGGYGYTF. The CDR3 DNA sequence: TGTGCCAGCAGTGAATTTGGGGGCGGCTATGGCTACACCTTC.

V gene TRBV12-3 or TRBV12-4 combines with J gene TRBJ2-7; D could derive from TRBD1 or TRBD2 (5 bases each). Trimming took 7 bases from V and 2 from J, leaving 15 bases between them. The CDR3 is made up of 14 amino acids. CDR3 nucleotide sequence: TGTGCCAGCACCAACCCGGGACCTCCCTACGAGCAGTACTTC. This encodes CASTNPGPPYEQYF.

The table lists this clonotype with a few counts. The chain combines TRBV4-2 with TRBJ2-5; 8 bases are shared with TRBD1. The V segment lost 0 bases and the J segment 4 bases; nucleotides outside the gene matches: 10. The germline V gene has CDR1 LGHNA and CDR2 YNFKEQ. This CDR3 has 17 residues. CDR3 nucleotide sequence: TGTGCCAGCAGCCAAGACCCCCCAGGGGGCCGTTTAGAGACCCAGTACTTC. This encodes CASSQDPPGGRLETQYF.

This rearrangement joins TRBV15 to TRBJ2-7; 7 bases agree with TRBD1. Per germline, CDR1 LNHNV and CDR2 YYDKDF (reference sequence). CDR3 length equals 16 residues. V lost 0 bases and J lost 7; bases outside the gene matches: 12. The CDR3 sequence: CATSRDGQAGSNEQYF. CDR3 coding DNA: TGTGCCACCAGCAGAGATGGACAGGCCGGGTCGAATGAGCAGTACTTC.

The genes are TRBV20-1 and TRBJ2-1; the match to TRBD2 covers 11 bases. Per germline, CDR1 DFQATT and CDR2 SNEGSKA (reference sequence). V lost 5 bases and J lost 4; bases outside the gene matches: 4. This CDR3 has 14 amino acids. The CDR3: CSASSGGLYNEQFF. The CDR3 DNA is TGCAGTGCTTCTAGCGGGGGGCTGTACAATGAGCAGTTCTTC.

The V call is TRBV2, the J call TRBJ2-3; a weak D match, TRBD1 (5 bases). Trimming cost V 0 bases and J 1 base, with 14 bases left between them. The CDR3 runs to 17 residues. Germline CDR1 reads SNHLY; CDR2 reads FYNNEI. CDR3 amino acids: CASSEAPGRGRTDTQYF. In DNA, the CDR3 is TGTGCCAGCAGTGAAGCCCCGGGTAGGGGCCGCACAGATACGCAGTATTTT.

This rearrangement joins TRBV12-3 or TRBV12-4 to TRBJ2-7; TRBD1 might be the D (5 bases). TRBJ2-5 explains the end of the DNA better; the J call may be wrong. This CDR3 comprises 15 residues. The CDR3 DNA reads TGTGCCAGCAGTTTAGCCTTAGGGGATCGGGAGACCCAGTACTTC. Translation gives CASSLALGDRETQYF.